Below are 9 T cell receptor beta chains sequenced from a single sample in a study of cytomegalovirus exposure and HLA in healthy donors. The primer mix had 60 Vbeta and 13 Jbeta primers. TCRdb's copy holds only in-frame clones and misses some; the assay was immunoSEQ multiplex PCR. Of 200,000 or so clones detected, over 70% appear once; the ten largest clones hold 1.3%. Sequenced material: PBMCs. Receptor source: a man between 25 and 39 years old in good health and CMV-seronegative.

The chain uses TRBV5-4 and TRBJ2-5; no clear D. Germline CDR1 reads SGHNT; CDR2 reads YYREEE (reference sequence). V dropped 0 bases and J dropped 3 bases, with 9 bases sitting between them. The CDR3 loop spans 14 amino acids. This chain's CDR3 is CASSLAPTKETQYF. The CDR3 DNA sequence: TGTGCCAGCAGCTTGGCCCCGACAAAAGAGACCCAGTACTTC.

This sequence joins TRBV5-1 and TRBJ2-1, with TRBD1 identical over 10 bases. This CDR3 is 15 amino acids long. Germline V gene data show CDR1 as SGHRS and CDR2 as YFSETQ. The J segment lost 7 bases and the V segment lost 4 bases, leaving 8 bases of the junction unmatched. The CDR3 nucleotides are TGCGCCAGCAGCCCGGGGACAGGGGAGATGAATGAGCAGTTCTTC. Translated, it gives CASSPGTGEMNEQFF.

The rearrangement links TRBV7-2 to TRBJ2-1, with D uncertain. The germline V and J ends were trimmed by 0 bases and 10 bases, with 7 bases remaining between them. Germline V gene lookup returns CDR1 SGHTA and CDR2 FQGNSA. The CDR3 totals 12 residues. CDR3 DNA: TGTGCCAGCAGCTTAGCGCTAGGAGAGCAGTTCTTC. Protein product: CASSLALGEQFF. Full variable domain (remainder filled in from reference TRBV7-2 and TRBJ2-1): GAGVSQSPSNKVTEKGKDVELRCDPISGHTALYWYRQSLGQGLEFLIYFQGNSAPDKSGLPSDRFSAERTGGSVSTLTIQRTQQEDSAVYLCASSLALGEQFFGPGTRLTVL.

V usage is TRBV7-9 and J usage is TRBJ1-1; 10 nucleotides line up with TRBD1. The CDR3 sequence is 15 residues long. Germline loops: CDR1 SEHNR, CDR2 FQNEAQ (reference sequence). The trim removed 2 bases at V and 6 bases at J, leaving 6 bases unmatched. The CDR3 nucleotides are TGTGCCAGCAGCTTATCGACAGGGGGCTCGGCTGAAGCTTTCTTT. Amino acid sequence: CASSLSTGGSAEAFF.

The chain has TRBV6-6 and TRBJ2-7; 8 bases match TRBD1. In germline, CDR1 is MNHNY, CDR2 SVGAGI (reference sequence). The CDR3 covers 14 residues. Trimming at V came to 7 bases and at J to 0 bases, leaving 5 bases not matched to a gene. The CDR3 loop is CASTADRASYEQYF. In DNA form, the CDR3 reads TGTGCCAGCACCGCGGACAGGGCCTCCTACGAGCAGTACTTC.

This clone was counted a single time. This rearrangement joins TRBV20-1 to TRBJ2-7, with a weak D call TRBD2 (6 bases). The CDR3 spans 10 residues. Trimming removed 7 bases from V and 3 bases from J, with 7 bases in between. Germline V gene lookup returns CDR1 DFQATT and CDR2 SNEGSKA (reference sequence). CDR3 residues: CSVGGYEQYF. The CDR3 DNA sequence: TGCAGTGTGGGGGGCTACGAGCAGTACTTC.

V usage is TRBV4-1 and J usage is TRBJ1-5; the match to TRBD1 covers 9 bases. V lost 3 bases to trimming and J lost 3 bases; unmatched junction nucleotides: 15. The CDR3 runs to 19 residues. Germline V gene lookup returns CDR1 MGHRA and CDR2 YSYEKL. In DNA form, the CDR3 reads TGCGCCAGCAGCCATGGTCCGGGACAGGGCACAATTGCCAATCAGCCCCAGCATTTT. Encoded protein: CASSHGPGQGTIANQPQHF.

The gene calls are TRBV5-8 and TRBJ2-2; possibly TRBD2 for D (6 bases). Deletions cut 0 bases from V and 3 bases from J, with 9 bases between. CDR3 size: 15 residues. Per germline, CDR1 SGHTS and CDR2 YDEGEE. CDR3 bases: TGTGCCAGCAGCTTGGCTGGGGAGGACACCGGGGAGCTGTTTTTT. It is translated as CASSLAGEDTGELFF.

The chain couples TRBV13 to TRBJ1-1; D gene unclear. The CDR3 has 16 amino acids. Trimming took off 3 bases at V and 3 bases at J, with 17 bases between the two ends. In germline, CDR1 is PRHDT, CDR2 FYEKMQ (reference sequence). The CDR3 region is CASSFGGVLFDTEAFF. The CDR3 DNA is TGTGCCAGCAGCTTTGGTGGAGTTCTGTTTGACACTGAAGCTTTCTTT.